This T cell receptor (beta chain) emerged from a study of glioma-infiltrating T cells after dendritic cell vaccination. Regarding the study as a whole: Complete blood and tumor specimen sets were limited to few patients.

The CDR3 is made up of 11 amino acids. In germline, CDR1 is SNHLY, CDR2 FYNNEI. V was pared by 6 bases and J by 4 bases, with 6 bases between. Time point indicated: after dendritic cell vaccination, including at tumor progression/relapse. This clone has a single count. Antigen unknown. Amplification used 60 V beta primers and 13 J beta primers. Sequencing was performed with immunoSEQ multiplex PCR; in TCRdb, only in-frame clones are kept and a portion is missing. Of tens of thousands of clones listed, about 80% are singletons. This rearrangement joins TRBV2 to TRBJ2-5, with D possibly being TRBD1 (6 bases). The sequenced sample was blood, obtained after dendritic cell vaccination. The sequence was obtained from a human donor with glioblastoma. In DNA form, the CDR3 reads TGTGCCAGCAGAGGGGGAGAGACCCAGTACTTC. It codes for CASRGGETQYF.